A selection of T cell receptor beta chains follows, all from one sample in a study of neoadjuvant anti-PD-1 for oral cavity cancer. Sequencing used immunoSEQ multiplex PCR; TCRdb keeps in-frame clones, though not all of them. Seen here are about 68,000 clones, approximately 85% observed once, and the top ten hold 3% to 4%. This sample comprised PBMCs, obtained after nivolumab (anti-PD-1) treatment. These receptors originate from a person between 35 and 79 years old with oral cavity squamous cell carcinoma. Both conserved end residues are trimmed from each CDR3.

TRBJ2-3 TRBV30 AWSVGASDTQY
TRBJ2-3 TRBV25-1 ASSPLATDTQY
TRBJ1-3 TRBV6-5 ASSRGTGGNTIY
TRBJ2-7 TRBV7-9 ASSLERREQY
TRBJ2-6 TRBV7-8 ASSLVWAAGANVLT
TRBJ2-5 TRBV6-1 ASSAEDPGLGQY
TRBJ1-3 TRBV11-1 ASSGGQPSGNTIY
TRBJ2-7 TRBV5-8 ASSLVTSGSGYEQY
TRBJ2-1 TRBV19 ASSLPYAVSSYNEQF
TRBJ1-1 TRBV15 ATSRQGIEAF
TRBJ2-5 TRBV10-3 AISESGKGETQY
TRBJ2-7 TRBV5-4 ASSLDAIGEQY
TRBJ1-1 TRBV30 AWKHREGWAF
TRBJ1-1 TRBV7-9 ASSRRDTWGVNTEAF
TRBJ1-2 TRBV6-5 ASTLRASRTGGYT
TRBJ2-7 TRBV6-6 ASIAPDSYEQY
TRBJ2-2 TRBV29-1 NLSNTGELF
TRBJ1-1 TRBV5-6 ASSLAGAPLGTEAF
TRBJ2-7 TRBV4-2 ASSTPLGEQY
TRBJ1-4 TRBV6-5 ASSPGGGTNEKLF
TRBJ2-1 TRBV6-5 ASSPTSGSNYEQF
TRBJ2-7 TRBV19 ASSIQGYGPISYEQY
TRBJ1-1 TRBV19 ASQQGMNTEAF
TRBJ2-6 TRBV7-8 ASSLEFPGANVLT
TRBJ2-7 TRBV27 ASSSRTSGERDRIYEQY
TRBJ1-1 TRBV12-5 ASGLAGGAVNTEAF
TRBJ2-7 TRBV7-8 ASSFGLAGKGEQY
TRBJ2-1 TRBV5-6 ASSRGTSALNEQF
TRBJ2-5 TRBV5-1 ASSLGLGVTQY
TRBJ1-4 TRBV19 ASSPAGATNEKLF
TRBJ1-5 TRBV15 ATSRAGHQPQH
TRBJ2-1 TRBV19 ASSIDSSVNEQF
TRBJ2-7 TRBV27 ASKREAGREQY
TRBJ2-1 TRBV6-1 ASSSRGSGANEQF
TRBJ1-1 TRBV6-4 ASSEASGGNTEAF
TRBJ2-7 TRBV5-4 ASTVRLAGGEEQY
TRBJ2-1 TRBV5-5 ASSPTRAGEQF
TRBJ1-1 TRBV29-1 SVEDSVGGGTEAF
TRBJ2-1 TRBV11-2 ASASGRAYNEQF
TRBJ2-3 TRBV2 ASISSSSTDTQY
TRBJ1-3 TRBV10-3 AIQGSGNTIY
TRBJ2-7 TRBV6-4 ASRPPPQVTAPYEQY
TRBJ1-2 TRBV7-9 ASSSLPTGLKGYT
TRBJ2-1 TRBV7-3 ASSSQGSEQF
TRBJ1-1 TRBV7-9 ASSLAREANTEAF
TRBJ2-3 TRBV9 ASSVLGGSTDTQY
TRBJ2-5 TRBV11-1 ASSLGVREYQETQY
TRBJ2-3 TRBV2 ASSGATDTQY
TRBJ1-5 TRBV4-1 ASSQEGRTGGSNQPQH
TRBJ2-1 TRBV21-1 ASSESSDGAGLGPGDEQF
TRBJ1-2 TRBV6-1 ASSGHSGTGNYGYT
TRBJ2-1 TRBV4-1 ASSQENLAGGNEQF
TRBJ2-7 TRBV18 ASSPGSQDEQY
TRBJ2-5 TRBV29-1 SVENRGWETQY
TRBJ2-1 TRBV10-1 ASSGGLGSNEQF
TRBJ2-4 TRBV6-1 ASSDPGLLGIQY
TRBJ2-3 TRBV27 ASSFLVSTDTQY
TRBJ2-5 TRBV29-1 SVEAGTQY
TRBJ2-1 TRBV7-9 ASSLGQGVVTHEQF